Below, 24 T cell receptor beta chains from the same sample are listed, as sequenced in a study of T cell responses to AZD1222 COVID-19 vaccine. TCRdb's copy holds only in-frame clones and misses some; the assay was immunoSEQ multiplex PCR. The repertoire holds tens of thousands of clones, around nine tenths seen once, with 12% in the top ten. The sample in question was peripheral blood, obtained 28 days after the second AZD1222 dose. Source of these receptors: an adult who received the AZD1222 COVID-19 vaccine.

The chain uses TRBV4-3 and TRBJ1-6; weak D call: TRBD1 (5 bases). This CDR3 region has 17 residues. V was shortened by 0 bases and J by 7 bases, with 16 bases between the two germline ends. Germline CDR1 LGHNA, CDR2 YSLEER. CDR3 sequence (DNA): TGCGCCAGCAGCCAAGATTACCCCGGGACTTACAATTCACCCCTCCACTTT. This gives the protein CASSQDYPGTYNSPLHF.

The chain joins TRBV2 to TRBJ1-1, with D unclear. V was shortened by 11 bases and J by 0 bases, with 10 bases between the two germline ends. The CDR3 loop spans 12 amino acids. Germline assignment: CDR1 SNHLY and CDR2 FYNNEI. The CDR3 DNA follows: TGTGCCGGGGAATCCATGAACACTGAAGCTTTCTTT. Amino acid sequence: CAGESMNTEAFF.

V is TRBV20-1 and J is TRBJ2-1; no clear D gene. CDR1 is DFQATT, CDR2 SNEGSKA, per germline (reference sequence). This CDR3 comprises 11 residues. With 6 bases removed from V and 9 bases from J, the gap between germline ends came to 12 bases. CDR3 sequence reads: CSAAWVGEQFF. CDR3 nucleotide sequence: TGCAGTGCCGCCTGGGTCGGTGAGCAGTTCTTC.

The V and J genes are TRBV5-6 and TRBJ1-2; a weak D match, TRBD1 (5 bases). V was pared by 0 bases and J by 8 bases, with 17 bases between. The CDR3 sequence is 15 residues long. Germline lookup yields CDR1 SGHDT and CDR2 YYEEEE. CDR3: CASSLEVGGSRGYTF. CDR3 in DNA: TGTGCCAGCAGCTTGGAGGTCGGGGGGTCGAGGGGCTACACCTTC.

V and J are TRBV19 and TRBJ2-7; D not resolved. The V and J ends lost 10 bases and 2 bases respectively, with 21 bases between them. CDR3 length: 15 residues. Per the germline V gene, CDR1 is LNHDA and CDR2 is SQIVND (reference sequence). The CDR3 nucleotides read TGTGCCACTTCCTTGGGGTCCCTTACCCCCTACGAGCAGTACTTC. Its translation is CATSLGSLTPYEQYF.

The chain joins TRBV6-5 to TRBJ2-5; D unclear. The ends were cut back, 5 bases at V and 3 bases at J, with 10 bases in the middle. Germline lookup yields CDR1 MNHEY and CDR2 SVGAGI. The CDR3 sequence is 13 residues long. CDR3 nucleotides: TGTGCCAGCAGTCCTGACTTGGAAGAGACCCAGTACTTC. Translated, it gives CASSPDLEETQYF.

The chain carries TRBV6-5 and TRBJ1-4; 9 bases fit TRBD1. CDR3 size: 16 residues. J was trimmed by 7 bases and V by 0 bases; bases with no gene match: 6. Germline V CDR1 and CDR2: MNHEY, SVGAGI. The CDR3 sequence: CASSYSGTGWGEKLFF. DNA of the CDR3: TGTGCCAGCAGTTACTCAGGGACAGGGTGGGGTGAAAAACTGTTTTTT.

The chain has TRBV11-2 and TRBJ1-4; 10 bases align to TRBD1. The CDR3 covers 17 residues. Unmatched junction bases numbered 10, after V lost 2 bases and J lost 7 bases. Per the germline V gene, CDR1 is SGHAT and CDR2 is FQNNGV. CDR3 residues: CASSLLGTGARSEKLFF. The CDR3 region has the DNA TGTGCCAGCAGCTTACTCGGGACAGGGGCTCGAAGTGAAAAACTGTTTTTT.

As DNA, the CDR3 is TGTGCCAGTAGTATTATATGGGCGGGAGCTCACAATGAGCAGTTCTTC. Residues: CASSIIWAGAHNEQFF. V gene TRBV19 combines with J gene TRBJ2-1, with TRBD2 matching 7 bases. The CDR3 sequence is 16 residues long. Germline V gene data show CDR1 as LNHDA and CDR2 as SQIVND (reference sequence). The V gene end was trimmed by 3 bases and the J gene end by 5 bases; junction bases not matched to a gene: 10.

The chain joins TRBV9 to TRBJ2-2, with 8 bases lining up with TRBD2. Losses at the gene ends were 3 bases for V and 1 base for J; bases not matched to a gene: 8. This CDR3 spans 17 amino acids. Germline-derived CDR1 and CDR2 are SGDLS and YYNGEE. This chain's CDR3 is CASSDTSTSGNTGELFF. The CDR3 coding sequence is TGTGCCAGCAGCGACACGTCTACTAGCGGGAACACCGGGGAGCTGTTTTTT.

The J gene is TRBJ2-1, the V gene TRBV21-1. TRBV21-1 is noted as a pseudogene. The CDR3 runs to 13 residues. The CDR3: CASSKIRDNEQFF. The CDR3 DNA is TGTGCCAGCAGCAAAATCAGAGACAATGAGCAGTTCTTC.

This chain links TRBV27 with TRBJ2-7; unclear D gene. V was trimmed by 6 bases and J by 0 bases, leaving 12 bases between them. Germline V gives CDR1 MNHEY, CDR2 SMNVEV (reference sequence). This CDR3 is 14 amino acids long. DNA of the CDR3: TGTGCCAGCAGCCCGTCCAGGAACTCCTACGAGCAGTACTTC. Encoded protein: CASSPSRNSYEQYF.

CDR3 in amino acids: CASSPGEEGTEAFF. The CDR3 DNA reads TGCGCCAGCAGCCCCGGTGAAGAGGGCACTGAAGCTTTCTTT. V is TRBV5-1 and J is TRBJ1-1; unclear D gene. The ends were cut back, 4 bases at V and 4 bases at J, with 14 bases in the middle. This CDR3 contains 14 residues. Germline V gene sequence: CDR1 SGHRS, CDR2 YFSETQ.

The chain couples TRBV7-3 to TRBJ2-5; 7 bases are a match to TRBD2. The germline V gene has CDR1 SGHTA and CDR2 FQGTGA. V shed 4 bases, J shed 1 base, and the junction held 6 bases outside the gene matches. CDR3 size: 15 residues. The CDR3: CASSWGGTAQETQYF. The CDR3 DNA follows: TGTGCCAGCAGCTGGGGAGGGACGGCCCAAGAGACCCAGTACTTC.

The V gene is TRBV2, the J gene TRBJ2-5, with D perhaps TRBD1 (5 bases). The CDR3 spans 16 residues. V shed 0 bases and J shed 5 bases, with 16 bases lying between them. From germline, CDR1 is SNHLY and CDR2 FYNNEI. As DNA, the CDR3 is TGTGCCAGCAGTGAAGCATGGGGCTTGTCCGGCGAGACCCAGTACTTC. Translation: CASSEAWGLSGETQYF.

V gene TRBV5-1 combines with J gene TRBJ2-5; 7 nucleotides line up with TRBD1. CDR1 SGHRS and CDR2 YFSETQ come from the germline V gene. The CDR3 extends over 16 amino acids. The J segment lost 5 bases and the V segment lost 1 base, leaving 11 bases of the junction unmatched. The CDR3 reads CASSLSARGYGETQYF. The CDR3 DNA is TGCGCCAGCAGCTTGTCGGCCAGGGGGTATGGCGAGACCCAGTACTTC.

This chain uses TRBV5-1 with TRBJ1-2; TRBD1 might be the D (5 bases). This CDR3 has 16 residues. CDR1 SGHRS and CDR2 YFSETQ come from the germline V gene. V gave up 0 bases and J gave up 5 bases, with 17 bases separating them. For the CDR3, the DNA is TGCGCCAGCAGCTTGGCCCAGGCGAGAGGGGATTATGGCTACACCTTC. Its protein is CASSLAQARGDYGYTF.

This clone came up a few times. This rearrangement joins TRBV7-9 to TRBJ1-3; D not resolved. The CDR3 extends over 15 amino acids. CDR1 is SEHNR and CDR2 is FQNEAQ in the germline V gene (reference sequence). V lost 2 bases, J lost 0 bases, and 8 bases lay in between. This CDR3 reads CASSLFRDSGNTIYF. The CDR3 DNA is TGTGCCAGCAGCTTATTCCGAGACTCTGGAAACACCATATATTTT.

This clone was recorded once. The rearrangement uses TRBV2 and TRBJ2-3; D ambiguous. V shed 1 base and J shed 1 base, with 9 bases lying between them. This CDR3 comprises 15 residues. From germline, CDR1 is SNHLY and CDR2 FYNNEI. The CDR3 coding sequence is TGTGCCAGCAGTGAAGAAGGGATGGGCACAGATACGCAGTATTTT. Encoded protein: CASSEEGMGTDTQYF.

The V call is TRBV21-1, the J call TRBJ2-4. TRBV21-1 is flagged as a pseudogene. The CDR3 is made up of 11 amino acids. This chain's CDR3 is CASSSLNIQYF. In nucleotides, the CDR3 is TGTGCCAGCAGCAGCCTAAACATTCAGTACTTC.

The chain joins TRBV5-4 to TRBJ1-5, with a weak D call TRBD1 (5 bases). V was cut by 4 bases and J by 5 bases, with 19 bases left in between. CDR1 is SGHNT and CDR2 is YYREEE in the germline V gene (reference sequence). The CDR3 covers 16 residues. The CDR3 here is CASSAGTPGGDQPQHF. The DNA for the CDR3 is TGTGCCAGCAGCGCGGGGACTCCCGGTGGGGATCAGCCCCAGCATTTT.

This chain uses TRBV10-3 with TRBJ1-5, with TRBD1 as a possible D gene (5 bases). CDR3 length: 16 amino acids. Trimming removed 0 bases at V and 5 bases at J, with 14 bases between. CDR1 ENHRY and CDR2 SYGVKD come from the germline V gene. The CDR3, as DNA: TGTGCCATCAGTGAGTCGACCACAGGAGCCTATCAGCCCCAGCATTTT. It encodes CAISESTTGAYQPQHF.

This clone was seen once. The chain links TRBV19 to TRBJ1-4; tentatively, D is TRBD1 (5 bases). V gave up 9 bases and J gave up 6 bases, with 41 bases separating them. Germline V gene sequence: CDR1 LNHDA, CDR2 SQIVND (reference sequence). CDR3 size: 22 residues. Here the CDR3 DNA reads TGTGCCAGCAGTCCGGGGACGGATTCCCTTGTTGGGTACGCCGGTCGAGATGAAAAACTGTTTTTT. Translating gives CASSPGTDSLVGYAGRDEKLFF.

The gene calls are TRBV5-4 and TRBJ2-3; 10 nucleotides line up with TRBD1. V shed 4 bases, J shed 4 bases, and the junction held 9 bases outside the gene matches. The CDR3 sequence is 16 residues long. Germline values: CDR1 SGHNT, CDR2 YYREEE (reference sequence). The CDR3 DNA reads as TGTGCCAGCAGCCCGGCGGTGACAGGGGGCGCAGATACGCAGTATTTT. Its protein is CASSPAVTGGADTQYF.